The T cell receptor beta chain under discussion was sequenced for a study of blood T cells in healthy people across ages. Study context: About one barcoded beta molecule per two T cells was the capture yield of template switching.

A sample-barcoded 5' primer and a J-beta primer mix were used in a second PCR of roughly 7 to 12 cycles. One entry per CDR3 protein, called by TCRdb with MiXCR from the 5' RACE reads. Of roughly 800,000 distinct CDR3 sequences listed, 58% are singletons. This clonotype was counted between two and nine times. The germline V gene has CDR1 MNHEY and CDR2 SVGEGT. This CDR3 region has 11 residues. Trimming cost V 6 bases and J 6 bases, with 9 bases left between them. Caucasian, healthy and from Russia, the donors were aged between about 6 and 90. This TCR was sampled from a man aged 25-45 years in good health. The chain has TRBV6-2 or TRBV6-3 and TRBJ2-7; D remains ambiguous. The sequencing input was blood. CDR3 protein: CASRQLGEQYF. The CDR3, as DNA: TGTGCCAGCAGACAATTGGGCGAGCAGTACTTC.